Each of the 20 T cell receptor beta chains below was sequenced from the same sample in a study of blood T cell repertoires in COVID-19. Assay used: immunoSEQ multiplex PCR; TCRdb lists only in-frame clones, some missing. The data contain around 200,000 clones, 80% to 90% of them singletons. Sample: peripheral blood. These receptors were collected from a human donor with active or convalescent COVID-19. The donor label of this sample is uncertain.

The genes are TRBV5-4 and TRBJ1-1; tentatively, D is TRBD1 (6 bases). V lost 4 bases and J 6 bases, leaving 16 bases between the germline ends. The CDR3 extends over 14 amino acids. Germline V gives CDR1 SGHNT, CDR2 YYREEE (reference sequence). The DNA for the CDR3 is TGTGCCAGCAGCCTCAGGACAGAGAGGGCTGAAGCTTTCTTT. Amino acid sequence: CASSLRTERAEAFF.

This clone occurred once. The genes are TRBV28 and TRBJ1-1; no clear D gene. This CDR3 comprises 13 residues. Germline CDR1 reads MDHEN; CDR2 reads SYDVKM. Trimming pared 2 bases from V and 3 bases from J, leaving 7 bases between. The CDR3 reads CASSLVAYTEAFF. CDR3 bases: TGTGCCAGCAGTTTAGTGGCATACACTGAAGCTTTCTTT.

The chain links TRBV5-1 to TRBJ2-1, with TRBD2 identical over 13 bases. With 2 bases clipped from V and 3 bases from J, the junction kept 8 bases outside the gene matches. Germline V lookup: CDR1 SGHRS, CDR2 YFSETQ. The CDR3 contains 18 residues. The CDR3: CASSFPGLAGYLYNEQFF. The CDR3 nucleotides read TGCGCCAGCAGCTTCCCGGGACTAGCGGGGTACCTCTACAATGAGCAGTTCTTC.

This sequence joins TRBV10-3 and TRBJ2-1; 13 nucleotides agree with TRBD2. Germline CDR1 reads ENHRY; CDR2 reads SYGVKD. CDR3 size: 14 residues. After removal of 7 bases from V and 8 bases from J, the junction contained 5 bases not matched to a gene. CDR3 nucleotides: TGTGCCATCAAGTCAGGACTAGCGGGGGATGAGCAGTTCTTC. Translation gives CAIKSGLAGDEQFF.

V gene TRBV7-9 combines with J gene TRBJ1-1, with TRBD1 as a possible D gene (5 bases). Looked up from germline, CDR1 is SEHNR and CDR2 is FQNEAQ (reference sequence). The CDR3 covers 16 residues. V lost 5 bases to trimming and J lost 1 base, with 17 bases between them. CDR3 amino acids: CASSTPAGNQNTEAFF. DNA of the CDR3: TGTGCCAGCAGCACCCCGGCAGGGAACCAGAACACTGAAGCTTTCTTT.

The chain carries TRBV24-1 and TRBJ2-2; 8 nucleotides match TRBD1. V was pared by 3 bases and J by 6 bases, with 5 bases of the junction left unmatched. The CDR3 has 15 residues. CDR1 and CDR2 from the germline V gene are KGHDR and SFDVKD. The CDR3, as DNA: TGTGCCACCAGTGATCCAGGGGGCCCCCCCGGGGAGCTGTTTTTT. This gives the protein CATSDPGGPPGELFF.

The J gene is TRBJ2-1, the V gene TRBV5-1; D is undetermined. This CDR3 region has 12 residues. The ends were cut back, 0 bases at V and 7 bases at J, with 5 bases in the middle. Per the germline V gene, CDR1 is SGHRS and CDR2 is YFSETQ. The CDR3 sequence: CASSLDWNEQFF. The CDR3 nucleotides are TGCGCCAGCAGCTTGGACTGGAATGAGCAGTTCTTC.

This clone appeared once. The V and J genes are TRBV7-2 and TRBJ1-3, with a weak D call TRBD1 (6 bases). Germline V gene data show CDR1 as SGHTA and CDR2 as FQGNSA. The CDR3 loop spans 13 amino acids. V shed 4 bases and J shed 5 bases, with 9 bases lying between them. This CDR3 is CASSYGTRNTIYF. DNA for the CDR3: TGTGCCAGCAGCTATGGGACAAGAAACACCATATATTTT. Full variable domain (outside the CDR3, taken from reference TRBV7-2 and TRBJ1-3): GAGVSQSPSNKVTEKGKDVELRCDPISGHTALYWYRQSLGQGLEFLIYFQGNSAPDKSGLPSDRFSAERTGGSVSTLTIQRTQQEDSAVYLCASSYGTRNTIYFGEGSWLTVV.

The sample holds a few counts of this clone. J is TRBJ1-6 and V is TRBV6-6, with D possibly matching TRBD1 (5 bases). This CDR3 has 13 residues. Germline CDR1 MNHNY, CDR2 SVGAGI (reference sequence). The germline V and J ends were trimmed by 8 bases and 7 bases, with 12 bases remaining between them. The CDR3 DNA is TGTGCCAGCGGGGGGTCGGAGAATTCACCCCTCCACTTT. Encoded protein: CASGGSENSPLHF.

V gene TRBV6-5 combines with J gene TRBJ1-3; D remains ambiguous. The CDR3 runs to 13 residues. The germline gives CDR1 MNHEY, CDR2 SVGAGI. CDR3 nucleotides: TGTGTCACGGGGTTTTTCTCTGGAAACACCATATATTTT. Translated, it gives CVTGFFSGNTIYF.

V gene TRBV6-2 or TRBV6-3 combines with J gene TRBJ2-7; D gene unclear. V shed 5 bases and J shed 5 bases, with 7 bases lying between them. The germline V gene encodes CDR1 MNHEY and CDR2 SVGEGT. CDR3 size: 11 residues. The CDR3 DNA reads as TGTGCCAGCAGTGACCGGGACGAGCAGTACTTC. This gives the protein CASSDRDEQYF.

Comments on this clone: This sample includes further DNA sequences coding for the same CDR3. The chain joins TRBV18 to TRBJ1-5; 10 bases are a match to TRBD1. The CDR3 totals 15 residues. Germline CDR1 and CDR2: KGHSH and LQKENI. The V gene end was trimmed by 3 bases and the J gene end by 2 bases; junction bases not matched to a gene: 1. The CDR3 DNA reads TGTGCCAGCTCACCGACAGGGGGCGGCAATCAGCCCCAGCATTTT. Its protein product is CASSPTGGGNQPQHF.

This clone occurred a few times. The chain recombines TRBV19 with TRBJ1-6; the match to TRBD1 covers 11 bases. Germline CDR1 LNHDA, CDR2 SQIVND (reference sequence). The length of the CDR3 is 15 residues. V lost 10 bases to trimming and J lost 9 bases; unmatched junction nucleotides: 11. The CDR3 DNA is TGTGCCACCTCACCGGGACAGGGGGGTGGTTCACCCCTCCACTTT. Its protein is CATSPGQGGGSPLHF.

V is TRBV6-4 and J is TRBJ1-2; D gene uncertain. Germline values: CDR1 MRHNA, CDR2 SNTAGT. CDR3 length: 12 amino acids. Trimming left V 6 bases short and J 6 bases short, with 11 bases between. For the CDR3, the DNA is TGTGCCAGCAGGGGAGGGAGCGATGGCTACACCTTC. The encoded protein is CASRGGSDGYTF.

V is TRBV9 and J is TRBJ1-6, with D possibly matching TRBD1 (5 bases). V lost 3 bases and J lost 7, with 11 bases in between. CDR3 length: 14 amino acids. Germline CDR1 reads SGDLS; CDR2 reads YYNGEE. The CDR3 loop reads CASSEGIGNSPLHF. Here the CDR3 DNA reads TGTGCCAGCAGCGAGGGGATCGGAAATTCACCCCTCCACTTT.

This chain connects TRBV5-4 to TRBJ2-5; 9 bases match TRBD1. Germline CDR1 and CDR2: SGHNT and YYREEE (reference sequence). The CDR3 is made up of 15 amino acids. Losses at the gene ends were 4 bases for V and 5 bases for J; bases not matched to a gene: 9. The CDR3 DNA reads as TGTGCCAGCAGCCGAACTACAGGGGGCGGGGAGACCCAGTACTTC. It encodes CASSRTTGGGETQYF.

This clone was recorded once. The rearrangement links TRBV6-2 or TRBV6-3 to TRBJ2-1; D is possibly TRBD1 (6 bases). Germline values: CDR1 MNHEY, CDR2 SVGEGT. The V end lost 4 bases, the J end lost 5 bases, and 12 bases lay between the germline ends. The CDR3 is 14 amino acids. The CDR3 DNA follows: TGTGCCAGCAGTTCCCTCGGGACAAACAATGAGCAGTTCTTC. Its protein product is CASSSLGTNNEQFF.

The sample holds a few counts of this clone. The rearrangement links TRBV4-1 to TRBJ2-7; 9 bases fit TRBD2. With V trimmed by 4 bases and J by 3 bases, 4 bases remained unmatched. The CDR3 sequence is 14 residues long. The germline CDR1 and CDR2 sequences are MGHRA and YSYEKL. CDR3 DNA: TGCGCCAGCAGCCCCGGACTAGCGTACTACGAGCAGTACTTC. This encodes CASSPGLAYYEQYF.

The CDR3: CASSLAWDRDGYTF. In DNA form, the CDR3 reads TGTGCCAGCAGTTTAGCGTGGGACAGGGATGGCTACACCTTC. V is TRBV28 and J is TRBJ1-2; 9 bases are shared with TRBD1. Germline values: CDR1 MDHEN, CDR2 SYDVKM. The V and J ends lost 2 bases and 6 bases, in that order; junction bases with no gene match: 4. The CDR3 has 14 residues.

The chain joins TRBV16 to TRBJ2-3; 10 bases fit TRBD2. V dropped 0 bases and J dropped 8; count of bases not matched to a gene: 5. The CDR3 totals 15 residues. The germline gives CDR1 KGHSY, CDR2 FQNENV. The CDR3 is CASSQSISGGSTQYF. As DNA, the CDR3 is TGTGCCAGCAGCCAATCGATTAGCGGGGGGTCTACGCAGTATTTT. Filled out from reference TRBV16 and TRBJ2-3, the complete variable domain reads GEEVAQTPKHLVRGEGQKAKLYCAPIKGHSYVFWYQQVLKNEFKFLISFQNENVFDETGMPKERFSAKCLPNSPCSLEIQATKLEDSAVYFCASSQSISGGSTQYFGPGTRLTVL.